This TCR beta chain is drawn from a study of response to subunit inactivated influenza vaccine. Broader study findings: Seasonal influenza vaccination, on each occasion, was suggested by the authors to recruit few new T cells.

This clonotype turned up a few times. Its target is not known. Each CDR3 protein gets one entry after TCRdb re-called the RT-PCR reads with MiXCR. The sample carries a few hundred thousand distinct CDR3 sequences, approximately 21% recorded once. CDR1 and CDR2 (germline): SGHNT, YENEEA. The CDR3 spans 14 residues. V shed 3 bases, J shed 4 bases, and the junction held 4 bases outside the gene matches. This chain uses TRBV11-3 with TRBJ1-1; 8 bases map to TRBD1. The input for sequencing was PBMCs from blood, taken approximately 20 months after vaccination. This TCR was recovered from a man aged 45-69 years who received an inactivated influenza vaccine. The DNA of the CDR3 is TGTGCCAGCAGCTTGAACAGGGGGAGCACTGAAGCTTTCTTT. Protein: CASSLNRGSTEAFF.